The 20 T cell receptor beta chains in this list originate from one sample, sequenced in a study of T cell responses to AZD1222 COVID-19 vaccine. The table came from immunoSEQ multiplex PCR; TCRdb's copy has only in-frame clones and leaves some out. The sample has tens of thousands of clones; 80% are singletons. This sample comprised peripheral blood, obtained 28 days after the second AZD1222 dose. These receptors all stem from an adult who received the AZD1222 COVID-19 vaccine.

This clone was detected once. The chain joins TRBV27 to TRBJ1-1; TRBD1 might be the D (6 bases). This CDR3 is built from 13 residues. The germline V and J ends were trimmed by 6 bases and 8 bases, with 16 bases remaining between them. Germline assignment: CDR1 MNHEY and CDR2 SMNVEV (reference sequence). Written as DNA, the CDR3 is TGTGCCAGCAGAAAAATTCGGACAGCCGAAGCTTTCTTT. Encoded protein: CASRKIRTAEAFF.

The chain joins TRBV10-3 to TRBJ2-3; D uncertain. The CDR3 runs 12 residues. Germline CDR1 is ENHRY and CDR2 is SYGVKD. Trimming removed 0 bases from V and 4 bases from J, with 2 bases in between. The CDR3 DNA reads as TGTGCCATCAGTGAGTCTGCAGATACGCAGTATTTT. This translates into CAISESADTQYF.

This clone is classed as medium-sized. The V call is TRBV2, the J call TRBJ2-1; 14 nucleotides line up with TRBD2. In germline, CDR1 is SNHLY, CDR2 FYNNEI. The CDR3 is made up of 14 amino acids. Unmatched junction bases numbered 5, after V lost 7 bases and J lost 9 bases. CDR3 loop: CASTGTSGGVEQFF. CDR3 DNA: TGTGCCAGCACCGGGACTAGCGGGGGTGTTGAGCAGTTCTTC.

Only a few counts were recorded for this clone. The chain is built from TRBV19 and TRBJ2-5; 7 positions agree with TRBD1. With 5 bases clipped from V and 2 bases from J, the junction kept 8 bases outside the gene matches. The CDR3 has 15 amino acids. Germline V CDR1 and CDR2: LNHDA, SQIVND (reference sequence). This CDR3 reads CASSLRQGKQETQYF. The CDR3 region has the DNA TGTGCCAGTAGTTTAAGACAGGGAAAACAAGAGACCCAGTACTTC.

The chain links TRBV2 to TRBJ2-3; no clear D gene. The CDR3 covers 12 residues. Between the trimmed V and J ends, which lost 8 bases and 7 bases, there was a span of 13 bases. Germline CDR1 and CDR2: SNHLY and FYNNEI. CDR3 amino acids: CASQINANTQYF. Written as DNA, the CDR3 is TGTGCCAGCCAAATAAACGCGAATACGCAGTATTTT.

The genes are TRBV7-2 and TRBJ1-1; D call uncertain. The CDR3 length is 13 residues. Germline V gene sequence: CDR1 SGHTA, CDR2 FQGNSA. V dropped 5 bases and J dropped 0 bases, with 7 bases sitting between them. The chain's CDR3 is CASSTQMNTEAFF. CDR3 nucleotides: TGTGCCAGCAGCACACAGATGAACACTGAAGCTTTCTTT.

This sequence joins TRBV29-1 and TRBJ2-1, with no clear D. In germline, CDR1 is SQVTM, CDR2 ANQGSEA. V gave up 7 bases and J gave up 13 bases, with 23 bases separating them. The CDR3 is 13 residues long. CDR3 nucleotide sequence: TGCAGCGCCGGATCAAGCCTTAACCCTCGACAGTTCTTC. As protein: CSAGSSLNPRQFF.

DNA of the CDR3: TGTGCCAGTTACCGGGACGGGGCCTTTTACGAGCAGTACTTC. It encodes CASYRDGAFYEQYF. The chain uses TRBV28 and TRBJ2-7, with D tentatively TRBD1 or TRBD2 (5 bases each). CDR1 and CDR2 (germline): MDHEN, SYDVKM. Between the trimmed V and J ends, which lost 9 bases and 4 bases, there was a span of 19 bases. The CDR3 runs 14 residues.

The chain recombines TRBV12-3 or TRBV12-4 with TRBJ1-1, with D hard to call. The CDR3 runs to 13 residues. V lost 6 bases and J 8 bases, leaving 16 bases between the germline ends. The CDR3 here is CASSRLTMQEAFF. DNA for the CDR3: TGTGCCAGCAGCAGACTTACGATGCAAGAAGCTTTCTTT.

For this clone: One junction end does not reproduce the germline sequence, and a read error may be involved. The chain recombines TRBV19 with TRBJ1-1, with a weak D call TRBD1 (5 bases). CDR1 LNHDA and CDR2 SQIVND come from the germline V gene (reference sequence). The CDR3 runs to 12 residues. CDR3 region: CASSIANLQVIF. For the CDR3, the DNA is TGTGCCAGTAGTATTGCCAACTTACAGGTAATCTTT. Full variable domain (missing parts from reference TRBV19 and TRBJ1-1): DGGITQSPKYLFRKEGQNVTLSCEQNLNHDAMYWYRQDPGQGLRLIYYSQIVNDFQKGDIAEGYSVSREKKESFPLTVTSAQKNPTAFYLCASSIANLQVIFGQGTRLTVV.

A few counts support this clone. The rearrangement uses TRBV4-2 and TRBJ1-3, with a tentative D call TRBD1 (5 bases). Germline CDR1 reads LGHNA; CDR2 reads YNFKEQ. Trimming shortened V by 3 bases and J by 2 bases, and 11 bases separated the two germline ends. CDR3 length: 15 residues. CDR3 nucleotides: TGTGCCAGCAGCCACCTCAGGGTGACTGGAAACACCATATATTTT. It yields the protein CASSHLRVTGNTIYF.

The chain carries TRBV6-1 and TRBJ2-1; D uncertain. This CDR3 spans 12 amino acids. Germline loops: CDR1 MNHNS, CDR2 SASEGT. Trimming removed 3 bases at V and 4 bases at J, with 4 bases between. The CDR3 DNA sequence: TGTGCCAGCAGTGAGGGTTACAATGAGCAGTTCTTC. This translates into CASSEGYNEQFF.

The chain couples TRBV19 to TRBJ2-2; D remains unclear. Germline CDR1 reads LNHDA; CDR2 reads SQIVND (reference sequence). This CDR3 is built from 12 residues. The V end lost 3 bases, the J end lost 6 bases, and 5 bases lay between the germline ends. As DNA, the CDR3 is TGTGCCAGTAGTATTATTGCCGGGGAGCTGTTTTTT. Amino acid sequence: CASSIIAGELFF.

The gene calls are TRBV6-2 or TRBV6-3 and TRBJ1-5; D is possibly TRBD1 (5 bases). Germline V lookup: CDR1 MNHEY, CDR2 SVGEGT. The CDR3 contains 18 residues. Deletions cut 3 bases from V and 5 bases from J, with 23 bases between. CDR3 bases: TGTGCCAGCAGTTATGGTATTGAGAGGGGACGGTTATATCAGCCCCAGCATTTT. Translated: CASSYGIERGRLYQPQHF.

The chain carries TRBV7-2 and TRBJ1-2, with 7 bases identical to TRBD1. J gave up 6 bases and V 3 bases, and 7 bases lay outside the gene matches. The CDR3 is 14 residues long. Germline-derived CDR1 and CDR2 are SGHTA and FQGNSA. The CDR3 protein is CASSFLTGWDGYTF. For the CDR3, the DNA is TGTGCCAGCAGCTTCCTGACAGGGTGGGATGGCTACACCTTC.

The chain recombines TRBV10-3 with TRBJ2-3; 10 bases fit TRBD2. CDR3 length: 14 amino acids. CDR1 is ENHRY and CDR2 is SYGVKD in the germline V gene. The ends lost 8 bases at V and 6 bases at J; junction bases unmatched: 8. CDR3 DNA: TGTGCCATCTCTAGCGGGGGCCCCGCGGATACGCAGTATTTT. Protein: CAISSGGPADTQYF.

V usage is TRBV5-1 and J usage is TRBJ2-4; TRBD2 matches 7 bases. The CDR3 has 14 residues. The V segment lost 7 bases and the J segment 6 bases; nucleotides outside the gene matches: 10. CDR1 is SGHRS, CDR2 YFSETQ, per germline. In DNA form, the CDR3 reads TGCGCCAGCGGGGAGGGCATGGATAGAAACATTCAGTACTTC. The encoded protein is CASGEGMDRNIQYF.

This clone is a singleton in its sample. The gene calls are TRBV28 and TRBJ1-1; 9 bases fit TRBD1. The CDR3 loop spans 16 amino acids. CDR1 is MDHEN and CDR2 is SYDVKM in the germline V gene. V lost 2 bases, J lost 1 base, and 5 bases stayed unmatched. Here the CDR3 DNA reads TGTGCCAGCAGTTTAGGACCGGGACAGGGGAACACTGAAGCTTTCTTT. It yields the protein CASSLGPGQGNTEAFF.

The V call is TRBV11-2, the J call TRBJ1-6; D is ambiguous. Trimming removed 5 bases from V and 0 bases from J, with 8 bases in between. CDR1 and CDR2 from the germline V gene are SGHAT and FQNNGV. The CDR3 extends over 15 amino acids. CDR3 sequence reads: CASSLASSYNSPLHF. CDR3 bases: TGTGCCAGCAGCCTGGCGAGCTCCTATAATTCACCCCTCCACTTT.

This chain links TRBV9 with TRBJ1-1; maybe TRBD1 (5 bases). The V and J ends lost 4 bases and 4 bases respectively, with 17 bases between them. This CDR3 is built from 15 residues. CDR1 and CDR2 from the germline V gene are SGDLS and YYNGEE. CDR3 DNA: TGTGCCAGCAGCCTCCCCATGGGGCCGGGCACTGAAGCTTTCTTT. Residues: CASSLPMGPGTEAFF.